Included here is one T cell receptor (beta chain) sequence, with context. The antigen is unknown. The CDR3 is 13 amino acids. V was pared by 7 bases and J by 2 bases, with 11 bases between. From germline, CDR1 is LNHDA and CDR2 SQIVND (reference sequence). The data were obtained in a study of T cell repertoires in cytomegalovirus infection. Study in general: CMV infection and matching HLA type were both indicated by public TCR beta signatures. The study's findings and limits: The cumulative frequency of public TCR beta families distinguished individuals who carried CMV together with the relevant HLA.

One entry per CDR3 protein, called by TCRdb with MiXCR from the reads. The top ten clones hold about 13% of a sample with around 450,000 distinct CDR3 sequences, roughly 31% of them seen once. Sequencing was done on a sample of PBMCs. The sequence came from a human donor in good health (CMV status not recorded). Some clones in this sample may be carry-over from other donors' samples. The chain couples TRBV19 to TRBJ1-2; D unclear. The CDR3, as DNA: TGTGCCAGTACCACCGTGGAGAACTATGGCTACACCTTC. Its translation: CASTTVENYGYTF.